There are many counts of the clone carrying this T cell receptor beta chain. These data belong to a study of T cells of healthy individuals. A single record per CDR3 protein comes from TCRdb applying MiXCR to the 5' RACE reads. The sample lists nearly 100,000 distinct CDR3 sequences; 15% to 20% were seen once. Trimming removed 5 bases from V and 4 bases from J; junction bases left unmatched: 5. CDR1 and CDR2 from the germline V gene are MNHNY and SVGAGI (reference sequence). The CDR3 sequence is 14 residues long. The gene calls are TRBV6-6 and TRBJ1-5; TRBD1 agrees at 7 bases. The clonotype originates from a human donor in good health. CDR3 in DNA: TGTGCCAGCAGTAAGGGACAGCCTAATCAGCCCCAGCATTTT. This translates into CASSKGQPNQPQHF.